The text below deals with one T cell receptor beta chain. Its antigen is unidentified. TCRdb used MiXCR to reprocess the RT-PCR reads, holding one entry per CDR3 protein. The table shows roughly 500,000 distinct CDR3 sequences, with 25% occurring only once. The data stem from a study of response to subunit inactivated influenza vaccine. Whole-study findings and limits: The authors proposed limited new T cell recruitment per seasonal influenza vaccination.

Sample: CD4+ T cells sorted from PBMCs, taken more than 4 days after vaccination. The TCR comes from a man between 50 and 59 years old who received an inactivated influenza vaccine.

In nucleotides, the CDR3 is TGTGCCAGCAGCGCGACTCCGGGACAGGGCGCCTACGAGCAGTACTTC. Translating gives CASSATPGQGAYEQYF. The rearrangement joins TRBV7-9 to TRBJ2-7, with TRBD1 identical over 9 bases. V trimming: 5 bases; J trimming: 2 bases; junction bases outside the gene matches: 10. In germline, CDR1 is SEHNR, CDR2 FQNEAQ (reference sequence). CDR3 size: 16 residues.